Listed here is a single T cell receptor beta chain. The protocol was immunoSEQ multiplex PCR, while the TCRdb copy is restricted to in-frame clones and leaves out a portion. This sample has around 200,000 clones; around 80% occur once, and the top ten carry less than 3.5%. The data were taken from a study of blood T cell repertoires in COVID-19. V lost 0 bases, J lost 6 bases, and 4 bases stayed unmatched. CDR3 length: 15 residues. This TCR was recovered from a middle-aged man with active or convalescent COVID-19. The sample consisted of peripheral blood. The J gene is TRBJ1-1, the V gene TRBV23-1; 10 bases are a match to TRBD1. TRBV23-1 is annotated as an ORF whose role is uncertain. CDR3 sequence: CASSQSDRGQAEAFF. DNA for the CDR3: TGCGCCAGCAGTCAATCCGACAGGGGGCAGGCTGAAGCTTTCTTT.